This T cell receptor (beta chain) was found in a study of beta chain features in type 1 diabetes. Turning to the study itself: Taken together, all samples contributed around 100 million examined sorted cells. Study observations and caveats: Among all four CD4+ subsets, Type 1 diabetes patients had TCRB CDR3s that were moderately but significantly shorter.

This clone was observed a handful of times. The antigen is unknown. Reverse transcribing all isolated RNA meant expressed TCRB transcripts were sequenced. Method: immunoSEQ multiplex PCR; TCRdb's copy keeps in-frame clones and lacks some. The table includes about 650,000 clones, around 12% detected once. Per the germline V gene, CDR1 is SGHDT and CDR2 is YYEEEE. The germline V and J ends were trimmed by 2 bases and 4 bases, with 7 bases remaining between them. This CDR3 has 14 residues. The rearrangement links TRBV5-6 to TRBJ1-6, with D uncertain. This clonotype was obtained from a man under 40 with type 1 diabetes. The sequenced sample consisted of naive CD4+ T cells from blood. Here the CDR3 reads CASSFQAYNSPLHF. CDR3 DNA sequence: TGTGCCAGCAGCTTTCAGGCTTATAATTCACCCCTCCACTTT.